The 26 T cell receptor beta chains below all came from one sample that was sequenced in a study of identical twins. TCRdb fed the 5' RACE reads into MiXCR, producing one record per CDR3 protein. The sample records fewer than 900,000 distinct CDR3 sequences, roughly 18% being singletons. The same sample was also used in a study of T cells expressing NK-cell markers.

Sequenced input: PBMCs. The receptors were gathered from a woman between 18 and 29 years old in good health.

This clonotype occurred many times. The chain links TRBV20-1 to TRBJ2-1, with 9 bases aligning to TRBD2. The CDR3 is 12 amino acids. CDR1 and CDR2 from the germline V gene are DFQATT and SNEGSKA (reference sequence). This CDR3 reads CSACEREDEQFF. CDR3 DNA sequence: TGCAGCGCCTGTGAGCGGGAGGACGAGCAGTTCTTC.

This clonotype has a handful of counts. V and J are TRBV27 and TRBJ1-2, with unresolved D. Germline CDR1 reads MNHEY; CDR2 reads SMNVEV (reference sequence). CDR3 size: 15 residues. Trimming stripped 6 bases from V and 8 bases from J, with 22 bases between. The CDR3 DNA reads TGTGCCAGCAGGGAGACGGGCCGCGGAGGAGGAGGCTACACCTTC. Translation gives CASRETGRGGGGYTF.

This clonotype was detected a few times. The chain has TRBV7-2 and TRBJ2-5; possible D gene TRBD2, 5 bases. Germline assignment: CDR1 SGHTA and CDR2 FQGNSA. The V and J ends lost 3 bases and 2 bases respectively, with 10 bases between them. This CDR3 comprises 14 residues. This CDR3 is CASSLSSAQETQYF. CDR3 bases: TGTGCCAGCAGCTTGAGTAGCGCGCAAGAGACCCAGTACTTC. Complete variable domain (other parts from reference TRBV7-2 and TRBJ2-5): GAGVSQSPSNKVTEKGKDVELRCDPISGHTALYWYRQSLGQGLEFLIYFQGNSAPDKSGLPSDRFSAERTGGSVSTLTIQRTQQEDSAVYLCASSLSSAQETQYFGPGTRLLVL.

This clonotype was detected a few times. The chain recombines TRBV4-1 with TRBJ1-1; no clear D. V was pared by 0 bases and J by 1 base, with 9 bases between. The CDR3 has 15 residues. Germline CDR1 MGHRA, CDR2 YSYEKL. The CDR3 protein is CASSQERVANTEAFF. Here the CDR3 DNA reads TGCGCCAGCAGCCAAGAGCGGGTAGCGAACACTGAAGCTTTCTTT.

This clonotype came up many times. The gene calls are TRBV10-3 and TRBJ2-1; D ambiguous. The CDR3 covers 15 residues. Germline CDR1 and CDR2: ENHRY and SYGVKD. Trimming took off 8 bases at V and 7 bases at J, with 21 bases between the two ends. CDR3 sequence (DNA): TGTGCCATCTCCGGCCGACCCGTTATTGGTAATGAGCAGTTCTTC. This encodes CAISGRPVIGNEQFF.

The chain couples TRBV7-9 to TRBJ2-3; D unclear. Trimming left V 5 bases short and J 4 bases short, with 7 bases between. The germline V gene encodes CDR1 SEHNR and CDR2 FQNEAQ (reference sequence). The CDR3 is 12 amino acids. CDR3 amino acids: CASSREPDTQYF. CDR3 in DNA: TGTGCCAGCAGCAGAGAGCCAGATACGCAGTATTTT. The whole variable domain, filled in from reference TRBV7-9 and TRBJ2-3, reads DTGVSQNPRHKITKRGQNVTFRCDPISEHNRLYWYRQTLGQGPEFLTYFQNEAQLEKSRLLSDRFSAERPKGSFSTLEIQRTEQGDSAMYLCASSREPDTQYFGPGTRLTVL.

The genes are TRBV4-3 and TRBJ1-2, with a weak D call TRBD1 (6 bases). The length of the CDR3 is 16 residues. V was shortened by 0 bases and J by 8 bases, with 19 bases between the two germline ends. Germline CDR1 is LGHNA and CDR2 is YSLEER. The CDR3 DNA reads TGCGCCAGCAGCCAAGATTCCTATGGGGGCCCGCTGGGCTACACCTTC. Translation gives CASSQDSYGGPLGYTF.

This clonotype came up a few times. The chain recombines TRBV7-9 with TRBJ2-5; 8 bases are a match to TRBD2. The germline CDR1 and CDR2 sequences are SEHNR and FQNEAQ (reference sequence). V lost 7 bases, J lost 2 bases, and 6 bases stayed unmatched. This CDR3 is built from 14 residues. The CDR3: CASTISGRQETQYF. The CDR3 DNA sequence: TGTGCCAGCACAATCAGCGGGAGACAAGAGACCCAGTACTTC.

This chain links TRBV7-7 with TRBJ2-7; D might be TRBD2 (6 bases). The CDR3 is 13 amino acids. Germline lookup yields CDR1 SSHAT and CDR2 FNYEAQ (reference sequence). The V end was cut by 5 bases, the J end by 4 bases, with 12 bases between. As DNA, the CDR3 is TGTGCCAGCAGCCGGAGGGTCGAATACGAGCAGTACTTC. Translation gives CASSRRVEYEQYF.

This clonotype has just a few counts. The chain has TRBV12-3 or TRBV12-4 and TRBJ2-7; D call uncertain. The V end was cut by 1 base, the J end by 9 bases, with 7 bases between. The CDR3 is made up of 11 amino acids. The CDR3 DNA reads as TGTGCCAGCAGTTTAGGTGTGGGGCAGTACTTC. It is translated as CASSLGVGQYF.

This chain uses TRBV27 with TRBJ2-7, with 7 positions matching TRBD1. Germline CDR1 MNHEY, CDR2 SMNVEV (reference sequence). The CDR3 extends over 14 amino acids. The J segment lost 2 bases and the V segment lost 6 bases, leaving 7 bases of the junction unmatched. The CDR3 region has the DNA TGTGCCAGCAGAAGATTGACAGGGACCTACGAGCAGTACTTC. This gives the protein CASRRLTGTYEQYF.

V gene TRBV7-6 combines with J gene TRBJ2-7; no reliable D call. This CDR3 has 13 residues. CDR1 and CDR2 from the germline V gene are SGHVS and FNYEAQ. Trimming removed 5 bases at V and 5 bases at J, with 13 bases between. The CDR3 sequence is CASSKDPGHEQYF. The CDR3 coding sequence is TGTGCCAGCAGCAAGGACCCAGGCCACGAGCAGTACTTC.

J is TRBJ1-1 and V is TRBV7-2, with 7 bases that match TRBD1. The length of the CDR3 is 13 residues. V lost 5 bases and J lost 8; bases outside the gene matches: 8. The germline V gene encodes CDR1 SGHTA and CDR2 FQGNSA. As DNA, the CDR3 is TGTGCCAGCAGCGTCTTAGGGACAGTCGAAGCTTTCTTT. Residues: CASSVLGTVEAFF. Drawing the rest from reference TRBV7-2 and TRBJ1-1, the complete variable domain is GAGVSQSPSNKVTEKGKDVELRCDPISGHTALYWYRQSLGQGLEFLIYFQGNSAPDKSGLPSDRFSAERTGGSVSTLTIQRTQQEDSAVYLCASSVLGTVEAFFGQGTRLTVV.

This chain joins TRBV2 and TRBJ1-1; TRBD1 agrees at 7 bases. J lost 1 base, V lost 5 bases, and 7 bases had no gene match. Germline assignment: CDR1 SNHLY and CDR2 FYNNEI. The CDR3 sequence is 15 residues long. Here the CDR3 reads CASSPGRGANTEAFF. For the CDR3, the DNA is TGTGCCAGCAGTCCCGGCAGGGGGGCGAACACTGAAGCTTTCTTT.

V is TRBV12-3 or TRBV12-4 and J is TRBJ2-1, with D unclear. V gave up 6 bases and J gave up 1 base, with 10 bases separating them. The CDR3 spans 14 residues. CDR3 amino acids: CASSRRESYNEQFF. CDR3 sequence (DNA): TGTGCCAGCAGCCGTAGAGAGTCCTACAATGAGCAGTTCTTC.

This clonotype came up a few times. The chain uses TRBV29-1 and TRBJ2-2; no clear D gene. CDR3 length: 13 amino acids. The V end lost 1 base, the J end lost 1 base, and 4 bases lay between the germline ends. Germline CDR1 is SQVTM and CDR2 is ANQGSEA. In DNA, the CDR3 is TGCAGCGTTGAAGGCCGGAACACCGGGGAGCTGTTTTTT. Translating gives CSVEGRNTGELFF.

This clonotype was found a few times. V usage is TRBV10-3 and J usage is TRBJ1-3, with 7 bases matching TRBD1. The ends lost 10 bases at V and 4 bases at J; junction bases unmatched: 4. The CDR3 contains 12 residues. Per germline, CDR1 ENHRY and CDR2 SYGVKD. The CDR3 protein is CATGQDGNTIYF. The CDR3 bases are TGTGCCACCGGACAGGACGGAAACACCATATATTTT.

V is TRBV5-1 and J is TRBJ2-1, with TRBD1 as a possible D gene (5 bases). V was clipped by 3 bases and J by 0 bases, with 16 bases between them. The CDR3 extends over 17 amino acids. Germline CDR1 SGHRS, CDR2 YFSETQ. CDR3 region: CASSWSIQGSSYNEQFF. The CDR3 region has the DNA TGCGCCAGCAGCTGGTCTATTCAGGGAAGCTCCTACAATGAGCAGTTCTTC.

The sample holds a few counts of this clonotype. The V and J genes are TRBV7-2 and TRBJ2-5; TRBD2 matches 7 bases. This CDR3 region has 14 residues. Germline values: CDR1 SGHTA, CDR2 FQGNSA. Trimming cost V 5 bases and J 3 bases; bases outside gene matches: 6. The CDR3 DNA reads TGTGCCAGCAGCCGGACCGGGACTAAAGAGACCCAGTACTTC. Amino acids: CASSRTGTKETQYF.

This sequence joins TRBV5-4 and TRBJ2-1, with 11 bases fitting TRBD2. V lost 4 bases to trimming and J lost 5 bases; unmatched junction nucleotides: 11. The CDR3 loop spans 17 amino acids. Germline V gives CDR1 SGHNT, CDR2 YYREEE (reference sequence). DNA for the CDR3: TGTGCCAGCAGCGGAAGAGAACTAGCGGGGGAAAACAATGAGCAGTTCTTC. Protein: CASSGRELAGENNEQFF.

J is TRBJ2-1 and V is TRBV6-1; TRBD2 agrees at 15 bases. The CDR3 is made up of 15 amino acids. CDR1 is MNHNS, CDR2 SASEGT, per germline. The V and J ends lost 10 bases and 7 bases, in that order; junction bases with no gene match: 8. The CDR3 protein is CATQGLAGGHNEQFF. The CDR3 DNA reads as TGTGCCACCCAAGGACTAGCGGGGGGGCATAATGAGCAGTTCTTC.

This clonotype occurred a few times. This chain connects TRBV6-6 to TRBJ1-6; D unresolved. V gave up 5 bases and J gave up 10 bases, with 12 bases separating them. Germline V gives CDR1 MNHNY, CDR2 SVGAGI (reference sequence). The length of the CDR3 is 13 residues. The CDR3 DNA sequence: TGTGCCAGCAGTCACCCAATGGGGTCACCCCTCCACTTT. Its protein product is CASSHPMGSPLHF.

The V call is TRBV20-1, the J call TRBJ2-3; 10 bases fit TRBD2. This CDR3 contains 16 residues. Germline V gives CDR1 DFQATT, CDR2 SNEGSKA (reference sequence). V lost 1 base, J lost 2 bases, and 6 bases stayed unmatched. Here the CDR3 reads CSARARLAGNTDTQYF. The CDR3 region has the DNA TGCAGTGCTAGAGCCCGACTAGCGGGTAACACAGATACGCAGTATTTT.

The table lists this clonotype with a few counts. The gene calls are TRBV29-1 and TRBJ2-2; 13 bases are shared with TRBD2. CDR1 is SQVTM, CDR2 ANQGSEA, per germline. V shed 4 bases, J shed 5 bases, and the junction held 4 bases outside the gene matches. The CDR3 covers 15 residues. The CDR3 DNA is TGCAGCGTTGTACTAGCGGGGGGGAAAACCGGGGAGCTGTTTTTT. This translates into CSVVLAGGKTGELFF.

This clonotype was detected only a few times. The chain links TRBV20-1 to TRBJ2-4; weak D call: TRBD1 (6 bases). Looked up from germline, CDR1 is DFQATT and CDR2 is SNEGSKA (reference sequence). Trimming cost V 4 bases and J 2 bases, with 12 bases left between them. The CDR3 length is 14 residues. The CDR3 region is CSATQGLPKNIQYF. CDR3 in DNA: TGCAGTGCTACTCAGGGGCTTCCCAAAAACATTCAGTACTTC.

V and J are TRBV3-1 and TRBJ2-5, with 13 bases fitting TRBD2. The CDR3 is made up of 18 amino acids. The germline V gene has CDR1 LGHDT and CDR2 YNNKEL (reference sequence). Trimming cost V 0 bases and J 1 base; bases outside gene matches: 5. CDR3 DNA sequence: TGTGCCAGCAGCCAAGACTGGAGACTAGCGGGGGGCCAAGAGACCCAGTACTTC. Amino acids: CASSQDWRLAGGQETQYF.